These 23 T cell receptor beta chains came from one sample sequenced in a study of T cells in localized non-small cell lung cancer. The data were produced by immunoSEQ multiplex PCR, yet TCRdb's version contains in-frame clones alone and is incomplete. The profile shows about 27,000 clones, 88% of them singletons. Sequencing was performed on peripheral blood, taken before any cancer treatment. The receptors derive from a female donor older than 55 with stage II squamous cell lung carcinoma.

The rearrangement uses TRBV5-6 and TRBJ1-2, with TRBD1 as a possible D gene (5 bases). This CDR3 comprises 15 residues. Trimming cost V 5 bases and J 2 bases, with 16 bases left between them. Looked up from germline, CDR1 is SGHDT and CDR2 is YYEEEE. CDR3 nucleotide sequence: TGTGCCAGCAGTCACCCGGCAGGGCCCAACTATGGCTACACCTTC. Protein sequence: CASSHPAGPNYGYTF.

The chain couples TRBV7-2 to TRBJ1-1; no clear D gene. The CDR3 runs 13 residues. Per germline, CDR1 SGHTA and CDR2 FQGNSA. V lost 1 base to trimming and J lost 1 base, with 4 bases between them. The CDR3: CASSLGWNTEAFF. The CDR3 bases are TGTGCCAGCAGCTTAGGTTGGAACACTGAAGCTTTCTTT. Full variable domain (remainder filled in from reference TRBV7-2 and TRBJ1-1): GAGVSQSPSNKVTEKGKDVELRCDPISGHTALYWYRQSLGQGLEFLIYFQGNSAPDKSGLPSDRFSAERTGGSVSTLTIQRTQQEDSAVYLCASSLGWNTEAFFGQGTRLTVV.

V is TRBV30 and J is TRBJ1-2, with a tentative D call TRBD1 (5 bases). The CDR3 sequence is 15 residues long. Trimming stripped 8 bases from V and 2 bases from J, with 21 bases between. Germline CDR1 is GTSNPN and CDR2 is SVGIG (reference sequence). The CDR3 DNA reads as TGTGCCGGGGGGTACCGGGACTCCCAAAACTATGGCTACACCTTC. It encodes CAGGYRDSQNYGYTF.

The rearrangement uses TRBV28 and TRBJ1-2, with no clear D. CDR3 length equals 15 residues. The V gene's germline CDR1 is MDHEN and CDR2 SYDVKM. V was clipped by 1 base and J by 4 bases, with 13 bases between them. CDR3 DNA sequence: TGTGCCAGCAGTTTATACGGGAAGGGAAGCTATGGCTACACCTTC. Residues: CASSLYGKGSYGYTF.

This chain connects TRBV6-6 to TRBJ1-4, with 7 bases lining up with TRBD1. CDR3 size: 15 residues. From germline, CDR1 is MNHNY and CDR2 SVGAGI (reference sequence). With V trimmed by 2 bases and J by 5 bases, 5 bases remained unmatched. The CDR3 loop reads CASSYGTTGNEKLFF. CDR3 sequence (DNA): TGTGCCAGCAGTTACGGGACGACAGGGAATGAAAAACTGTTTTTT.

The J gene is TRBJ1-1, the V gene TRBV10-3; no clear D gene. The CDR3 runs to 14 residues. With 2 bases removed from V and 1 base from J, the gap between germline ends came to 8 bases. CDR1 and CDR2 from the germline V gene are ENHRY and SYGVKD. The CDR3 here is CAISEGRQNTEAFF. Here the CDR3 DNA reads TGTGCCATCAGTGAGGGCAGGCAGAACACTGAAGCTTTCTTT.

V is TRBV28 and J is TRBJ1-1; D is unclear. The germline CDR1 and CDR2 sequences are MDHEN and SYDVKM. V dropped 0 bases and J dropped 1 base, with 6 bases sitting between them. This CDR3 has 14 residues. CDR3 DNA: TGTGCCAGCAGTTTATGGCAGGCGAACACTGAAGCTTTCTTT. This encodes CASSLWQANTEAFF. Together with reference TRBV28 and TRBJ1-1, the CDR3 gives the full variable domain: DVKVTQSSRYLVKRTGEKVFLECVQDMDHENMFWYRQDPGLGLRLIYFSYDVKMKEKGDIPEGYSVSREKKERFSLILESASTNQTSMYLCASSLWQANTEAFFGQGTRLTVV.

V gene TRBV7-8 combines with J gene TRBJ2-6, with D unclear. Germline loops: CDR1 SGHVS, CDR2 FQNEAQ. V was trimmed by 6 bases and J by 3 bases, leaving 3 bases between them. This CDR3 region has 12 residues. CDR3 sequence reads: CASSVGANVLTF. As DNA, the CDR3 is TGTGCCAGCAGTGTTGGGGCCAACGTCCTGACTTTC.

CDR3 amino acids: CASSLEARGLPGPQHF. CDR3 DNA sequence: TGTGCCAGCAGCTTAGAGGCCAGGGGGCTGCCAGGGCCCCAGCATTTT. The chain employs TRBV7-2 and TRBJ1-5; 8 nucleotides match TRBD1. The germline gives CDR1 SGHTA, CDR2 FQGNSA. This CDR3 comprises 16 residues. V lost 1 base to trimming and J lost 9 bases; unmatched junction nucleotides: 11.

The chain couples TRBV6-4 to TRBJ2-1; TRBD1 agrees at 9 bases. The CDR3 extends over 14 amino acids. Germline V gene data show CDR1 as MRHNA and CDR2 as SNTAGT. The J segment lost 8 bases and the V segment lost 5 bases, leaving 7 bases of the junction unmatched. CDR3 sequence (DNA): TGTGCCAGCAGTACAGGGGGCGCGGGGTATGAGCAGTTCTTC. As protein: CASSTGGAGYEQFF.

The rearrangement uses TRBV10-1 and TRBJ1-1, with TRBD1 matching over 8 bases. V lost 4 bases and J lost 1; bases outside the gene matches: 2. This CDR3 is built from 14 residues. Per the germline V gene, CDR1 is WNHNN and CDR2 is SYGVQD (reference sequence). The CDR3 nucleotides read TGCGCCAGCAGTGGACAGGGGTGGAACACTGAAGCTTTCTTT. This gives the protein CASSGQGWNTEAFF.

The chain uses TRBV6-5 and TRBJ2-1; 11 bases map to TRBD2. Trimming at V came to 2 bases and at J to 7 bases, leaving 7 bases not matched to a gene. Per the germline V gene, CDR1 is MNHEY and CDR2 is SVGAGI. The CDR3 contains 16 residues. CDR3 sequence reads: CASSYLFRTSGNEQFF. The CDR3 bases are TGTGCCAGCAGTTACCTTTTTAGGACTAGCGGGAATGAGCAGTTCTTC.

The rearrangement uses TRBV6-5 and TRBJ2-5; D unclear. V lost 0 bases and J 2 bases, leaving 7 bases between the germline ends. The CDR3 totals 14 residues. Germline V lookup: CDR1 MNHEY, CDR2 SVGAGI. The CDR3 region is CASSYSLVQETQYF. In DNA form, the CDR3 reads TGTGCCAGCAGTTACTCCTTGGTTCAAGAGACCCAGTACTTC.

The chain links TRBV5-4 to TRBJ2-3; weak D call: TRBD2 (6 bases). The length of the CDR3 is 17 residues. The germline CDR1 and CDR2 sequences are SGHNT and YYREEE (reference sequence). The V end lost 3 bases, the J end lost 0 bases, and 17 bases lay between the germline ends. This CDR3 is CASSYPGGEASTDTQYF. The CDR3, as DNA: TGTGCCAGCAGCTACCCCGGGGGTGAGGCGAGCACAGATACGCAGTATTTT.

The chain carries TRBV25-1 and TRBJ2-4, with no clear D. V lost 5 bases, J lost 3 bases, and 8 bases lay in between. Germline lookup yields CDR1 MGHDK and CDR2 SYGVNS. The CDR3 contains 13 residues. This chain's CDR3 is CASSTQNKNIQYF. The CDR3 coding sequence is TGTGCCAGCAGTACGCAGAACAAAAACATTCAGTACTTC.

The CDR3 loop reads CASSLEGAGSTDTQYF. For the CDR3, the DNA is TGCGCCAGCAGCTTGGAAGGGGCAGGGAGCACAGATACGCAGTATTTT. The chain links TRBV5-1 to TRBJ2-3, with TRBD1 as a possible D gene (5 bases). The CDR3 extends over 16 amino acids. V shed 0 bases and J shed 0 bases, with 11 bases lying between them. Germline lookup yields CDR1 SGHRS and CDR2 YFSETQ. Using reference TRBV5-1 and TRBJ2-3 for the parts outside the CDR3, the full variable domain is KAGVTQTPRYLIKTRGQQVTLSCSPISGHRSVSWYQQTPGQGLQFLFEYFSETQRNKGNFPGRFSGRQFSNSRSEMNVSTLELGDSALYLCASSLEGAGSTDTQYFGPGTRLTVL.

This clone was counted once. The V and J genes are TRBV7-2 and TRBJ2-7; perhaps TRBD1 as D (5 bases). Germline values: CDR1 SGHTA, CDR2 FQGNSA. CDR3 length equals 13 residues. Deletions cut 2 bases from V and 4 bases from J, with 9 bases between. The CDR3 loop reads CASSLNQGYEQYF. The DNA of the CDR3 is TGTGCCAGCAGCTTAAACCAGGGATACGAGCAGTACTTC.

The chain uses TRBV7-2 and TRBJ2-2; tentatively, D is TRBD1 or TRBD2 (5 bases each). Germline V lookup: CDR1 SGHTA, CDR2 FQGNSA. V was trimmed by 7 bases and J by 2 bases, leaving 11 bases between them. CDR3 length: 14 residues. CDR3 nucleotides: TGTGCCAGCACCCGAGGGGAAAACACCGGGGAGCTGTTTTTT. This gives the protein CASTRGENTGELFF.

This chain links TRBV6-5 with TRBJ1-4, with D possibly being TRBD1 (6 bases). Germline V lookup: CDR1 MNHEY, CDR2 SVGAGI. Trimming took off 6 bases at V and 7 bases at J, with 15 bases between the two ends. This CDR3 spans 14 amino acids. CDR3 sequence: CASRNTGSSEKLFF. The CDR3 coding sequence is TGTGCCAGCAGGAATACAGGGTCGAGTGAAAAACTGTTTTTT.

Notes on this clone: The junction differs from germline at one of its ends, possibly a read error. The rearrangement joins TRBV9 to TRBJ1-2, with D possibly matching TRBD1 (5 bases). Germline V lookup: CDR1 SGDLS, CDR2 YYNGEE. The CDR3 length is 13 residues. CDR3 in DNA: TGTGCCAGCACCGTAGGGGACGGGGATGGCTACACCTTC. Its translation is CASTVGDGDGYTF.

Written as DNA, the CDR3 is TGTGCCAGCAAAACCGTTTGGGGCGACGGTTCCTACGAGCAGTACTTC. Translating gives CASKTVWGDGSYEQYF. The chain uses TRBV2 and TRBJ2-7, with D perhaps TRBD1 (5 bases). The germline CDR1 and CDR2 sequences are SNHLY and FYNNEI. Trimming pared 7 bases from V and 1 base from J, leaving 20 bases between. This CDR3 is 16 amino acids long.

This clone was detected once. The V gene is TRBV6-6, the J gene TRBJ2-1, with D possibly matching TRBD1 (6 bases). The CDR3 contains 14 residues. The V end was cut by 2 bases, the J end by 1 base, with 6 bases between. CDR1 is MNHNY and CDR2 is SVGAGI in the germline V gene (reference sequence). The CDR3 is CASSYQGSYNEQFF. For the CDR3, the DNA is TGTGCCAGCAGTTACCAGGGGTCCTACAATGAGCAGTTCTTC.

The CDR3 DNA reads as TGTGCCAGCAGCTCCTCAAACAATGAGCAGTTCTTC. Amino acids: CASSSSNNEQFF. The V gene is TRBV7-9, the J gene TRBJ2-1; D call uncertain. The CDR3 loop spans 12 amino acids. The germline V and J ends were trimmed by 4 bases and 5 bases, with 6 bases remaining between them. Germline V gene sequence: CDR1 SEHNR, CDR2 FQNEAQ (reference sequence).